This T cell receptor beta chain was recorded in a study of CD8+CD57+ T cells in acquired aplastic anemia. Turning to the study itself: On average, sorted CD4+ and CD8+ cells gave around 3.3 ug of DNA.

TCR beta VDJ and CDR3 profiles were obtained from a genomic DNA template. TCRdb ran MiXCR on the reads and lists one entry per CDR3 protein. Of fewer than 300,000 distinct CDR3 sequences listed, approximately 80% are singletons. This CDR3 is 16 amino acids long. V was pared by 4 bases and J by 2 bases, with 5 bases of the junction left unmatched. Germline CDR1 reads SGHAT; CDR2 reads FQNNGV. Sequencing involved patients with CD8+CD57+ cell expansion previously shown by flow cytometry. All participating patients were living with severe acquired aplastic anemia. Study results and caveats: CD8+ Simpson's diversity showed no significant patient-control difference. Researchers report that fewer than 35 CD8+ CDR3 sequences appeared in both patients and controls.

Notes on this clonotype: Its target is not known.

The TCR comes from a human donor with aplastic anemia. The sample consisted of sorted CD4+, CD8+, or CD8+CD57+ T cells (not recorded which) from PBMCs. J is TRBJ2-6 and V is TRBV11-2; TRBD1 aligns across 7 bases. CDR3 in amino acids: CASSSRGRAGANVLTF. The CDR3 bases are TGTGCCAGCAGCTCGAGGGGGCGCGCTGGGGCCAACGTCCTGACTTTC.